Listed here are 27 T cell receptor beta chains from one sample, sequenced in a study of neurological immune-mediated disorders. TCRdb re-called the 5' RACE reads with MiXCR, one entry per CDR3 protein. The sample contains tens of thousands of distinct CDR3 sequences, 2% to 3% of which appear only once. Sequences were obtained from PBMCs. The origin of the receptors is a man aged 45-65 years with multiple sclerosis.

The sample holds many counts of this clonotype. This chain links TRBV20-1 with TRBJ2-5; 10 bases line up with TRBD2. Germline CDR1 is DFQATT and CDR2 is SNEGSKA (reference sequence). The CDR3 runs 15 residues. Unmatched junction bases numbered 8, after V lost 2 bases and J lost 5 bases. In DNA, the CDR3 is TGCAGTGCTAGACTAGGGACTAGCGACTTGGAGACCCAGTACTTC. Translation: CSARLGTSDLETQYF.

This clonotype has at least ten counts. This chain joins TRBV2 and TRBJ2-7, with D unresolved. There are 12 residues in the CDR3. Per the germline V gene, CDR1 is SNHLY and CDR2 is FYNNEI. The V end lost 6 bases, the J end lost 0 bases, and 6 bases lay between the germline ends. The CDR3, as DNA: TGTGCCAGCAGCGGATACTCCTACGAGCAGTACTTC. Amino acids: CASSGYSYEQYF.

This clonotype was found many times. The chain uses TRBV29-1 and TRBJ2-7, with 9 bases lining up with TRBD1. J lost 4 bases, V lost 8 bases, and 9 bases had no gene match. The CDR3 is 13 residues long. Germline CDR1 SQVTM, CDR2 ANQGSEA. CDR3 DNA: TGCAGCTTCCTTGGACAGGGGTCTTACGAGCAGTACTTC. Protein: CSFLGQGSYEQYF.

This clonotype was seen ten or more times. The chain employs TRBV6-2 or TRBV6-3 and TRBJ2-3; no reliable D call. The CDR3 contains 13 residues. Germline V gives CDR1 MNHEY, CDR2 SVGEGT. The V end was cut by 0 bases, the J end by 4 bases, with 5 bases between. CDR3 sequence (DNA): TGTGCCAGCAGTTACTCCCTAGCAGATACGCAGTATTTT. Protein: CASSYSLADTQYF.

This clonotype was detected ten times or more. V usage is TRBV27 and J usage is TRBJ2-3, with 7 bases lining up with TRBD2. J lost 3 bases, V lost 5 bases, and 5 bases had no gene match. There are 14 residues in the CDR3. CDR1 is MNHEY and CDR2 is SMNVEV in the germline V gene (reference sequence). CDR3 nucleotides: TGTGCCAGCAGTCACTTCGGGAGGACAGATACGCAGTATTTT. Encoded protein: CASSHFGRTDTQYF.

This clonotype was found many times. The chain joins TRBV5-1 to TRBJ2-5; D is unclear. The V end was cut by 0 bases, the J end by 7 bases, with 7 bases between. This CDR3 has 12 residues. CDR1 is SGHRS and CDR2 is YFSETQ in the germline V gene. The CDR3: CASSLAAGTQYF. The DNA of the CDR3 is TGCGCCAGCAGCTTGGCAGCCGGGACCCAGTACTTC.

This clonotype was detected ten times or more. This chain connects TRBV7-9 to TRBJ1-3; D uncertain. Trimming removed 5 bases from V and 0 bases from J, with 14 bases in between. Per germline, CDR1 SEHNR and CDR2 FQNEAQ (reference sequence). CDR3 length: 16 residues. CDR3 bases: TGTGCCAGCAGCGCCGGGCAGGTCTCCTCTGGAAACACCATATATTTT. It translates to CASSAGQVSSGNTIYF.

This clonotype was recorded many times. This chain links TRBV12-3 or TRBV12-4 with TRBJ1-5; D unclear. Deletions cut 5 bases from V and 0 bases from J, with 11 bases between. The CDR3 length is 15 residues. CDR3 region: CASSPDGSSNQPQHF. CDR3 sequence (DNA): TGTGCCAGCAGTCCCGACGGCTCTAGCAATCAGCCCCAGCATTTT.

This clonotype appeared many times. The V call is TRBV21-1, the J call TRBJ2-1; the DNA was not compared with TRBD1, the D call given in the table. TRBV21-1 is described as a pseudogene. The length of the CDR3 is 13 residues. The CDR3 loop reads CASSVDSYNEQFF. The CDR3 nucleotides are TGTGCCAGCAGCGTGGACAGTTACAATGAGCAGTTCTTC.

This clonotype was counted at least ten times. The rearrangement links TRBV20-1 to TRBJ1-5; D ambiguous. The CDR3 totals 12 residues. Trimming shortened V by 3 bases and J by 8 bases, and 11 bases separated the two germline ends. Per germline, CDR1 DFQATT and CDR2 SNEGSKA (reference sequence). CDR3 nucleotides: TGCAGTGCTAGTTGGGAGGTTGAGCCCCAGCATTTT. Protein sequence: CSASWEVEPQHF.

This clonotype was picked up a small number of times. One base away lies a much larger clone, so this may be a sequencing read error. The gene calls are TRBV12-3 or TRBV12-4 and TRBJ1-2, with TRBD1 matching 7 bases. The CDR3 is made up of 11 amino acids. The CDR3 spells CAGRNRGVETF. Here the CDR3 DNA reads TGTGCCGGCAGGAACAGGGGAGTCGAAACCTTC.

This clonotype came up many times. The chain has TRBV10-3 and TRBJ2-1, with a tentative D call TRBD1 (6 bases). The CDR3 runs 15 residues. V lost 3 bases to trimming and J lost 4 bases, with 13 bases between them. CDR1 and CDR2 (germline): ENHRY, SYGVKD. CDR3 coding DNA: TGTGCCATCAGTGATGGGACAACCCTGTACAATGAGCAGTTCTTC. Residues: CAISDGTTLYNEQFF.

This clonotype was seen ten or more times. The chain employs TRBV20-1 and TRBJ1-6, with 7 bases that match TRBD1. J was trimmed by 3 bases and V by 0 bases; bases with no gene match: 8. The CDR3 runs 17 residues. Looked up from germline, CDR1 is DFQATT and CDR2 is SNEGSKA (reference sequence). This CDR3 is CSARERGRALYNSPLHF. CDR3 DNA sequence: TGCAGTGCTAGAGAGAGGGGGCGGGCTCTCTATAATTCACCCCTCCACTTT.

This clonotype has a count of ten or more. The rearrangement uses TRBV6-5 and TRBJ1-2; D remains unclear. The CDR3 runs to 15 residues. V shed 4 bases and J shed 6 bases, with 18 bases lying between them. Per germline, CDR1 MNHEY and CDR2 SVGAGI. As DNA, the CDR3 is TGTGCCAGCAGTTCCGATATGCCCCCGAGGCATGGCTACACCTTC. It codes for CASSSDMPPRHGYTF.

In its sample, this clonotype is medium-sized (0.01 to 0.1%). The V and J genes are TRBV6-4 and TRBJ2-1; D may be TRBD1 or TRBD2 (6 bases each). The CDR3 has 16 amino acids. V was cut by 0 bases and J by 4 bases, with 13 bases left in between. Germline V gene sequence: CDR1 MRHNA, CDR2 SNTAGT. The DNA for the CDR3 is TGTGCCAGCAGTGACTCAACGGGGGCGGGATACAATGAGCAGTTCTTC. It encodes CASSDSTGAGYNEQFF.

Many counts were recorded for this clonotype. The chain employs TRBV28 and TRBJ2-7; the D is unclear. Germline CDR1 reads MDHEN; CDR2 reads SYDVKM. Trimming took 2 bases from V and 7 from J, leaving 15 bases between them. The CDR3 length is 14 residues. This CDR3 reads CASSLLPSVREQYF. CDR3 nucleotide sequence: TGTGCCAGCAGTTTACTGCCCTCCGTTAGGGAGCAGTACTTC.

This clonotype was found many times. The J gene is TRBJ1-5, the V gene TRBV7-9; no clear D gene. The CDR3 sequence is 13 residues long. Germline V CDR1 and CDR2: SEHNR, FQNEAQ (reference sequence). Deletions cut 2 bases from V and 6 bases from J, with 8 bases between. The CDR3 DNA sequence: TGTGCCAGCAGCTTACTAGAGGGTCAGCCCCAGCATTTT. Residues: CASSLLEGQPQHF.

At least ten counts were recorded for this clonotype. The CDR3 DNA follows: TGTGCCAGCCGGGACGCCCTCGGCGAGCAGTACTTC. It is translated as CASRDALGEQYF. The chain employs TRBV2 and TRBJ2-7, with D perhaps given as TRBD1 or TRBD2 (5 bases each). The V end lost 8 bases, the J end lost 6 bases, and 14 bases lay between the germline ends. CDR1 is SNHLY, CDR2 FYNNEI, per germline. This CDR3 is 12 amino acids long.

This clonotype was seen at least ten times. The chain carries TRBV9 and TRBJ2-7; 7 bases match TRBD2. This CDR3 comprises 16 residues. Germline CDR1 is SGDLS and CDR2 is YYNGEE. V was pared by 3 bases and J by 3 bases, with 12 bases of the junction left unmatched. DNA of the CDR3: TGTGCCAGCAGCGACAACCCGCGGGGGACCTACTACGAGCAGTACTTC. Residues: CASSDNPRGTYYEQYF.

There are many counts of this clonotype. The rearrangement links TRBV20-1 to TRBJ2-3; D is ambiguous. Trimming pared 6 bases from V and 3 bases from J, leaving 7 bases between. CDR1 and CDR2 from the germline V gene are DFQATT and SNEGSKA (reference sequence). CDR3 length: 11 residues. CDR3 sequence (DNA): TGCAGTGCGCGAAGTACAGATACGCAGTATTTT. Translation: CSARSTDTQYF.

This clonotype occurred many times. V usage is TRBV7-9 and J usage is TRBJ2-7; 10 bases fit TRBD1. This CDR3 comprises 14 residues. Germline values: CDR1 SEHNR, CDR2 FQNEAQ (reference sequence). Trimming took 5 bases from V and 5 from J; bases not matched to a gene: 6. The CDR3: CASSPGQGPHEQYF. The DNA for the CDR3 is TGTGCCAGCAGCCCGGGACAGGGGCCGCACGAGCAGTACTTC.

In its sample, this clonotype was seen many times. J is TRBJ2-1 and V is TRBV6-2 or TRBV6-3, with 7 nucleotides matching TRBD2. Losses at the gene ends were 10 bases for V and 7 bases for J; bases not matched to a gene: 16. The germline CDR1 and CDR2 sequences are MNHEY and SVGEGT. The length of the CDR3 is 15 residues. As DNA, the CDR3 is TGTGCCACCCTATCCGCGGGGGAGGTTAGGAATGAGCAGTTCTTC. Amino acids: CATLSAGEVRNEQFF.

This clonotype has a count of ten or more. The chain joins TRBV18 to TRBJ1-5; possibly TRBD1 for D (6 bases). The V end was cut by 1 base, the J end by 7 bases, with 8 bases between. The CDR3 is made up of 13 amino acids. In germline, CDR1 is KGHSH, CDR2 LQKENI. CDR3 DNA: TGTGCCAGCTCACCACAGGGGGACCAGCCCCAGCATTTT. It encodes CASSPQGDQPQHF.

This clonotype has a count of ten or more. This chain links TRBV7-2 with TRBJ1-1, with a tentative D call TRBD1 (6 bases). V was pared by 4 bases and J by 12 bases, with 24 bases between. The CDR3 is 15 amino acids. Germline lookup yields CDR1 SGHTA and CDR2 FQGNSA. CDR3 loop: CASSYEPGTRSTSFF. The DNA for the CDR3 is TGTGCCAGCAGCTATGAACCCGGGACACGGTCAACGTCTTTCTTT.

This clonotype was detected many times. This chain joins TRBV5-1 and TRBJ2-3; D is possibly TRBD2 (5 bases). The CDR3 runs 15 residues. CDR1 and CDR2 from the germline V gene are SGHRS and YFSETQ. V shed 4 bases and J shed 3 bases, with 15 bases lying between them. The CDR3 bases are TGCGCCAGCAGCAAAGCCGGGGTCCGAACAGATACGCAGTATTTT. This translates into CASSKAGVRTDTQYF.

This clonotype was counted ten times or more. The chain uses TRBV6-2 or TRBV6-3 and TRBJ1-1; D uncertain. This CDR3 spans 13 amino acids. V was pared by 0 bases and J by 7 bases, with 9 bases between. Germline V gene data show CDR1 as MNHEY and CDR2 as SVGEGT. The CDR3 sequence is CASSYSKGFEAFF. CDR3 sequence (DNA): TGTGCCAGCAGTTACTCGAAAGGGTTTGAAGCTTTCTTT.

This clonotype was seen ten or more times. This chain links TRBV7-2 with TRBJ2-2; tentatively, D is TRBD1 (6 bases). The CDR3 covers 15 residues. Deletions cut 5 bases from V and 2 bases from J, with 12 bases between. The germline gives CDR1 SGHTA, CDR2 FQGNSA. The CDR3 is CASSKDRRNTGELFF. CDR3 DNA: TGTGCCAGCAGCAAGGACAGACGAAACACCGGGGAGCTGTTTTTT.